This TCR beta chain derives from a study of cytomegalovirus exposure and HLA in healthy donors. Study findings and constraints: Earlier findings revealed that most TCR beta V segments proved productive either about 87% or about 30% of the time. Most TCR sequences showed up rarely, but some public TCRs showed up in many donors. Researchers catalogued 164 TCR beta chains as cytomegalovirus-associated.

Germline-derived CDR1 and CDR2 are MNHEY and SVGAGI. This CDR3 has 13 amino acids. This clone appeared a few times. The antigen is not known. The PCR was carried out with 60 Vbeta primers and 13 Jbeta primers. The table came from immunoSEQ multiplex PCR; TCRdb's copy has only in-frame clones and leaves some out. The sample comprises about 76,000 clones, 81% of which are singletons, and 1.9% rests with the top ten. The sequence was collected from a woman younger than 45 in good health and CMV-seronegative. This chain uses TRBV6-5 with TRBJ2-5; maybe TRBD2 (5 bases). The tail of the sequence fits TRBJ2-7 better, so the J call may be wrong. Sequenced sample: PBMCs. The CDR3 region has the DNA TGTGCCAGCAGTTATCAGCGAGGGAACGAGCAGTACTTC. It translates to CASSYQRGNEQYF.